This T cell receptor (beta chain) was profiled in a study of identical twins. The CDR3 loop spans 13 amino acids. The ends were cut back, 7 bases at V and 1 base at J, with 13 bases in the middle. Looked up from germline, CDR1 is SQVTM and CDR2 is ANQGSEA. Template switching (which added a universal primer site) was used, and cDNA carried unique molecular identifiers. In TCRdb, the 5' RACE reads were re-called with MiXCR into one record per CDR3 protein. The sample carries 1.5 million to 2 million distinct CDR3 sequences, around 33% recorded once. General observations from the study: An excess of low generation probability was shown by twin-shared out-of-frame alpha sequences. For cord blood, abundant beta clonotypes had fewer insertions, unlike memory repertoires, which showed none.

This clonotype appeared a few times. Its specificity is unknown. Sequenced material: cord blood. This receptor was identified in a newborn girl in good health. J is TRBJ2-5 and V is TRBV29-1; TRBD1 is a possible D gene (5 bases). The CDR3 coding sequence is TGCAGCGCCCGACAGTTACTCCAAGAGACCCAGTACTTC. It codes for CSARQLLQETQYF. The whole variable domain, remainder taken from reference TRBV29-1 and TRBJ2-5, is SAVISQKPSRDICQRGTSLTIQCQVDSQVTMMFWYRQQPGQSLTLIATANQGSEATYESGFVIDKFPISRPNLTFSTLTVSNMSPEDSSIYLCSARQLLQETQYFGPGTRLLVL.